Listed below are T cell receptor beta chains from one sample, sequenced in a study of T cell changes during pregnancy in multiple sclerosis. Profiling relied on immunoSEQ multiplex PCR, and the TCRdb table lists in-frame clones only, not all of them. Of more than 80,000 clones detected, around 93% appear once; the ten largest clones hold 3.5% to 4%. Sequencing was performed on PBMCs, taken in the first trimester of pregnancy. These TCRs come from a female donor in good health, serving as a control in a pregnancy study. Some clones in this sample may be carry-over from other donors' samples. Both conserved end residues are part of each CDR3. The D gene is left open where the match is weak. Clone sizes are given selectively: once, few, many, or a class where the clone is expanded.

v_gene	d_gene	j_gene	abundance	CDR3aa	CDR3nt
TRBV21-1	NA	TRBJ2-3	NA	CASSKMIGTAPDTQYF	TGTGCCAGCAGCAAAATGATAGGGACAGCACCAGATACGCAGTATTTT
TRBV19	NA	TRBJ1-2	NA	CASSSPGYYGYTF	TGTGCCAGTAGTAGCCCAGGGTACTATGGCTACACCTTC
TRBV6-1	TRBD1	TRBJ1-3	NA	CASERDRGLYTIYF	TGTGCCAGCGAACGGGACAGGGGGCTTTACACCATATATTTT
TRBV7-2	NA	TRBJ2-3	NA	CASTLGGALTDTQYF	TGTGCCAGCACCCTAGGGGGGGCCCTCACAGATACGCAGTATTTT
TRBV19	NA	TRBJ2-1	NA	CASSIAVNNEQFF	TGTGCCAGTAGTATCGCAGTCAACAATGAGCAGTTCTTC
TRBV28	NA	TRBJ2-7	NA	CASSPDYEQYF	TGTGCCAGCAGTCCAGACTACGAGCAGTACTTC
TRBV28	TRBD1	TRBJ1-5	NA	CASTEGQTNQPQHF	TGTGCCAGCACGGAGGGACAGACCAATCAGCCCCAGCATTTT
TRBV6-4	TRBD1	TRBJ2-3	NA	CASSDYRTGLSTDTQYF	TGTGCCAGCAGTGACTACCGGACAGGCCTTAGCACAGATACGCAGTATTTT
TRBV30	TRBD2	TRBJ2-3	NA	CAWRRGEGAGHRYAVF	TGTGCCTGGAGGAGAGGGGAGGGTGCAGGGCACAGATACGCAGTATTT
TRBV28	NA	TRBJ1-5	NA	CASSFVSRRPLDQPQHF	TGTGCCAGCAGTTTCGTGTCAAGGAGGCCTCTAGATCAGCCCCAGCATTTT
TRBV5-5	NA	TRBJ1-2	NA	CASSFNTYGYTF	TGTGCCAGCAGCTTTAACACATATGGCTACACCTTC
TRBV29-1	NA	TRBJ2-7	NA	CSVGGGSYEQYF	TGCAGCGTTGGAGGGGGTTCCTACGAGCAGTACTTC
TRBV18	NA	TRBJ1-1	NA	CASSPLEGGMNTEAFF	TGTGCCAGCTCACCACTCGAGGGGGGGATGAACACTGAAGCTTTCTTT
TRBV29-1	NA	TRBJ2-1	NA	CSVTINNEQFF	TGCAGCGTAACAATAAACAATGAGCAGTTCTTC
TRBV15	NA	TRBJ2-3	NA	CATSRDRTPGDTQYF	TGTGCCACCAGCAGAGATAGGACCCCGGGGGATACGCAGTATTTT
TRBV28	NA	TRBJ2-3	NA	CASSTGTDTQYF	TGTGCCAGCAGCACCGGTACAGATACGCAGTATTTT
TRBV6-5	NA	TRBJ1-1	NA	CASSLRGGNTEAFF	TGTGCCAGCAGCCTCCGGGGGGGGAACACTGAAGCTTTCTTT
TRBV7-2	TRBD2	TRBJ2-7	NA	CASSLRASGRPSYEQYF	TGTGCCAGCAGCTTAAGGGCTAGCGGGAGACCCTCCTACGAGCAGTACTTC
TRBV19	TRBD2	TRBJ2-1	NA	CASKRLAGDEQFF	TGTGCCAGTAAGCGACTAGCGGGAGACGAGCAGTTCTTC
TRBV30	NA	TRBJ1-5	NA	CAWSWGDQPQHF	TGTGCCTGGAGTTGGGGGGATCAGCCCCAGCATTTT
TRBV7-2	NA	TRBJ1-5	NA	CASSIRRQGLGSNQPQHF	TGTGCCAGCAGCATACGACGTCAGGGTTTAGGGAGCAATCAGCCCCAGCATTTT
TRBV7-9	TRBD2	TRBJ2-1	NA	CASSLVRLADSYNEQFF	TGTGCCAGCAGCTTAGTAAGACTAGCGGACTCCTACAATGAGCAGTTCTTC
TRBV4-1	NA	TRBJ1-5	NA	CASSQPSSGIDQPQHF	TGCGCCAGCAGCCAACCTTCCTCAGGGATAGATCAGCCCCAGCATTTT
TRBV5-6	NA	TRBJ2-3	once	CASSLELAEATDTQYF	TGTGCCAGCAGCTTGGAGTTAGCGGAAGCCACAGATACGCAGTATTTT
TRBV27	NA	TRBJ2-7	NA	CASSPGSSLAQQYF	TGTGCCAGCTCCCCCGGGTCCTCCTTGGCTCAGCAGTACTTC
TRBV28	NA	TRBJ1-5	NA	CASSLVGGGQPQHF	TGTGCCAGCAGTTTAGTGGGTGGGGGGCAGCCCCAGCATTTT
TRBV7-9	NA	TRBJ2-5	NA	CASSLSFGETQYF	TGTGCCAGCAGCTTAAGTTTCGGGGAGACCCAGTACTTC
TRBV5-1	TRBD1	TRBJ1-4	NA	CASSLTGRSEKLFF	TGCGCCAGCAGCCTGACAGGGAGGTCGGAAAAACTGTTTTTT
TRBV7-2	NA	TRBJ1-3	NA	CASSLVFTGGNTIYF	TGTGCCAGCAGCTTAGTTTTCACAGGGGGAAACACCATATATTTT
TRBV14	TRBD2	TRBJ2-1	NA	CASSHGLAGKDEQFF	TGTGCCAGCAGTCACGGACTAGCGGGGAAGGATGAGCAGTTCTTC
TRBV27	NA	TRBJ1-2	NA	CASSPTGGRGGYGYTF	TGTGCCAGCAGTCCCACCGGGGGGCGCGGCGGCTATGGCTACACCTTC
TRBV2	TRBD2	TRBJ2-7	NA	CARGRESSYEQYF	TGTGCCAGGGGGCGGGAGAGTTCCTACGAGCAGTACTTC
TRBV5-1	TRBD1	TRBJ2-3	NA	CASSTRQGPADTQYF	TGCGCCAGCAGCACGCGACAGGGTCCGGCAGATACGCAGTATTTT
TRBV13	NA	TRBJ2-7	NA	CASSLGGGSYEQYF	TGTGCCAGCAGCTTAGGCGGAGGGTCCTACGAGCAGTACTTC
TRBV18	NA	TRBJ1-2	NA	CASSPLGGYGYTF	TGTGCCAGCTCACCGCTAGGGGGCTATGGCTACACCTTC
TRBV27	TRBD1	TRBJ2-7	NA	CASSPDRAASYEQYF	TGTGCCAGCAGTCCCGACAGGGCGGCCTCCTACGAGCAGTACTTC
TRBV7-9	NA	TRBJ1-5	NA	CASSLDISNQPQHF	TGTGCCAGCAGCTTAGACATTAGCAATCAGCCCCAGCATTTT
TRBV4-3	TRBD2	TRBJ2-3	NA	CASSQRTSDTDTQYF	TGCGCCAGCAGCCAACGGACTAGCGACACAGATACGCAGTATTTT
TRBV6-1	NA	TRBJ1-3	NA	CASAAYRDSGNTIYF	TGTGCCAGCGCCGCCTACAGGGACTCTGGAAACACCATATATTTT
TRBV4-2	NA	TRBJ2-5	once	CASSEGGAGQQETQYF	TGTGCCAGCAGCGAAGGGGGGGCGGGACAGCAAGAGACCCAGTACTTC
TRBV28	NA	TRBJ1-5	NA	CASSFEAENQPQHF	TGTGCCAGCAGTTTTGAGGCCGAGAATCAGCCCCAGCATTTT
TRBV28	NA	TRBJ2-1	NA	CASSLRGYYNEQFF	TGTGCCAGCAGTTTAAGGGGCTATTACAATGAGCAGTTCTTC
TRBV4-1	NA	TRBJ1-2	once	CASSQDPGNYGYTF	TGCGCCAGCAGCCAAGATCCGGGGAACTATGGCTACACCTTC
TRBV4-1	NA	TRBJ1-6	NA	CASSRPGSGSPLHF	TGCGCCAGCAGCCGGCCAGGGTCGGGTTCACCCCTCCACTTT
TRBV6-5	NA	TRBJ2-7	NA	CASTTRYSYEQYF	TGTGCCAGCACCACCAGGTACTCCTACGAGCAGTACTTC
TRBV7-9	NA	TRBJ2-2	NA	CASSLSPGELFF	TGTGCCAGCAGCTTATCCCCGGGGGAGCTGTTTTTT
TRBV2	NA	TRBJ1-5	once	CASSAGNSNQPQHF	TGTGCCAGCAGTGCGGGAAATAGCAATCAGCCCCAGCATTTT
TRBV28	NA	TRBJ1-5	NA	CASKGGASNQPQHF	TGTGCCAGCAAAGGGGGAGCGAGCAATCAGCCCCAGCATTTT
TRBV7-2	TRBD2	TRBJ2-1	once	CASSLEGRGGLYNEQFF	TGTGCCAGCAGCTTAGAGGGGCGGGGGGGCCTCTACAATGAGCAGTTCTTC
TRBV5-1	TRBD1	TRBJ2-7	NA	CASSFGQGAREQYF	TGCGCCAGCAGCTTCGGACAGGGGGCGCGAGAGCAGTACTTC
TRBV7-8	TRBD2	TRBJ2-5	few	CASSLFTSGIETQYF	TGTGCCAGCAGCTTGTTTACTAGCGGGATAGAGACCCAGTACTTC
TRBV28	TRBD2	TRBJ2-1	NA	CASSILGGRVYNEQFF	TGTGCCAGCAGTATCCTAGGCGGGAGGGTCTACAATGAGCAGTTCTTC
TRBV30	TRBD2	TRBJ2-1	NA	CAWSGLGVGGRTGNEQFF	TGTGCCTGGAGTGGTCTCGGGGTGGGCGGGAGGACTGGCAATGAGCAGTTCTTC
TRBV28	TRBD1	TRBJ1-2	NA	CASTLGGGAGGYTF	TGTGCCAGCACCCTAGGAGGGGGCGCTGGTGGCTACACCTTC
TRBV28	NA	TRBJ2-5	NA	CASSLGAGRETQYF	TGTGCCAGCAGTTTAGGGGCCGGCCGGGAGACCCAGTACTTC
TRBV6-4	TRBD1	TRBJ1-1	many	CASSDGTGGGQAFF	TGTGCCAGCAGTGACGGGACAGGGGGCGGGCAAGCTTTCTTT
TRBV11-2	NA	TRBJ1-5	NA	CASSFPGGHQHF	TGTGCCAGCAGCTTCCCGGGGGGCCACCAGCATTTT
TRBV4-3	NA	TRBJ2-1	once	CASSQQGQSNEQFF	TGCGCCAGCAGCCAACAGGGCCAGAGTAATGAGCAGTTCTTC
TRBV18	TRBD1	TRBJ1-1	NA	CASSYDRVEAFF	TGTGCCAGCTCCTATGACAGGGTTGAAGCTTTCTTT
TRBV7-8	NA	TRBJ2-3	NA	CASSSDSPFGTDTQYF	TGTGCCAGCAGCTCCGACTCACCCTTTGGCACAGATACGCAGTATTTT